This paragraph covers one T cell receptor (beta chain) sequence. The data belong to a study of blood T cell repertoires in COVID-19. Per the germline V gene, CDR1 is SGHVS and CDR2 is FNYEAQ. The CDR3 contains 17 residues. Trimming removed 1 base at V and 4 bases at J, with 17 bases between. Method: immunoSEQ multiplex PCR; TCRdb's copy keeps in-frame clones and lacks some. Here the sample spans roughly 43,000 clones, 85% to 90% being singletons. The sequenced sample was peripheral blood. The sequence was obtained from a human donor in a cohort sampled during active COVID-19. The rearrangement uses TRBV7-6 and TRBJ2-1; TRBD1 is a possible D gene (6 bases). CDR3 residues: CASSLVLRRTVYNEQFF. The CDR3 bases are TGTGCCAGCAGCTTAGTACTCCGCCGGACAGTTTACAATGAGCAGTTCTTC. The complete variable domain, with remaining parts taken from reference TRBV7-6 and TRBJ2-1, reads GAGVSQSPRYKVTKRGQDVALRCDPISGHVSLYWYRQALGQGPEFLTYFNYEAQQDKSGLPNDRFSAERPEGSISTLTIQRTEQRDSAMYRCASSLVLRRTVYNEQFFGPGTRLTVL.